This T cell receptor (beta chain) comes out of a study of vaccination effects on CD4 cells after COVID-19. Regarding the study as a whole: Marked clonal contraction was seen late after vaccination (in both infection- and vaccine-induced clones).

Method: immunoSEQ multiplex PCR; TCRdb's copy keeps in-frame clones and lacks some. The sample contains more than 11,000 clones, 72% of which appear only once. The ViraFEST assay expanded antigen-specific CD4+ T cells with viral peptide pools before sequencing. After roughly eleven days in culture, the CD4+ T cells were isolated. Two-dose vaccination with either BNT162b2 or mRNA-1273 was given to the participants. Among the vaccine recipients, none had a prior SARS-CoV-2 infection, and nucleocapsid antibodies were negative. Approximately 2.1 million PBMC were placed in each well, which was supplemented with roughly 10 IU/ml IL-2 and approximately 9.2 ug/ml peptides. V was shortened by 6 bases and J by 3 bases, with 5 bases between the two germline ends. There are 12 residues in the CDR3. Germline V gene lookup returns CDR1 SNHLY and CDR2 FYNNEI. This clone was counted only a few times. The target antigen is unknown.

The source was CD4+ T cells from PBMCs cultured with SARS-CoV-2 spike peptides, collected after COVID-19 vaccination. The chain recombines TRBV2 with TRBJ2-2; D uncertain. The clonotype comes from a human donor who received a COVID-19 vaccine. In nucleotides, the CDR3 is TGTGCCAGCAGCTTCTACACCGGGGAGCTGTTTTTT. Its protein product is CASSFYTGELFF.